This note documents a single T cell receptor beta chain sequence. Its target antigen remains unknown. No base qualities exist here, and no much larger clone lies one base off it. These data originate in a study of cytomegalovirus exposure and HLA in healthy donors (dated by TCRdb to 2016 to 2017). About the study as a whole: An earlier analysis of 587 of the donors reported 276 Gb of sequence data and around 110 million unique TCR beta sequences obtained from approximately 180 million T cells. About 300 gigabases of sequencing data and tens of millions of unique TCR sequences were included in an early release covering roughly 700 HLA-typed donors. Of the 398 genotyped donors, 65% to 90% fell in the genetic ancestry cluster associated with self-reported Caucasian donors. The aim of the study was to test whether cataloging public T cell receptors could identify signatures of past pathogen exposure. Using immunosequencing, the study profiled T cell repertoires from 500 to 800 subjects and related those repertoires to cytomegalovirus serostatus. Besides the first cohort of some 670 subjects, a separate validation cohort made up of 95 to 150 different subjects was used. The study combined high-throughput TCR immunosequencing, statistical association of individual TCRs with disease status, and machine learning to predict cytomegalovirus infection status. In a later analysis, previously published TCR beta repertoires from 550 to 700 donors were re-analyzed and high-resolution HLA genotyping was added so that TCR occurrence patterns could be studied. Rather than drawing on any new phenotypic data, the later analysis identified candidate immune exposures from TCR beta sequences and the way those sequences occurred across donors. In an earlier analysis of about 590 of the donors, high-throughput TCR beta sequencing was used to judge whether each TCR beta V gene segment behaved as functional or pseudogenic. Donor age, sex, ethnicity and CMV serostatus were compiled alongside the repertoire data. A later genetic analysis used genome-wide SNP genotypes for about three fifths of the 666 donors, treating that subset as a discovery cohort. Every repertoire in the discovery cohort had been generated on one and the same sequencing platform. HLA typing included class I and class II loci at four-digit resolution. Typing coverage varied by locus: roughly 620-640 donors for A, B, C, DRB1 and DQB1; roughly 500 for DQA1; more than 600 for DPA1; about 450 for DPB1. Five DR-DQ haplotypes were handled as single units for association and clustering because linkage in the cohort was strong. Across about 380 genotyped donors of the cohort, an average of approximately 240,000 unique TCR beta nucleotide sequences per donor were sequenced, and roughly 17% of those sequences were non-productive. The paper as a whole reports these results and caveats: CMV serostatus was the only immune exposure information available for the cohort. The classifier was reported to diagnose cytomegalovirus status with high specificity and sensitivity in both the original and validation cohorts. A cluster of highly shared sequence variants was judged likely to be a technical artifact of the sequencing pipeline. A further reported finding was that TCR beta sequences accurately predicted the HLA-A and HLA-B alleles for most subjects in the first cohort. Most CMV-associated TCR beta chains appeared to be HLA-restricted in a later analysis, and the HLA associations seemed to be driven largely by CMV exposure. Some IMGT-functional V segments, including TRBV6-2 and TRBV6-3, could not be told apart with the 87-base-pair reads, so those segments were excluded. At a false discovery rate of 0.05, a later analysis linked 16,951 TCR beta sequences to specific HLA alleles. The authors suggested that the approach could potentially be extended to other disease states and immunological phenotypes. A few of the identified cytomegalovirus-associated TCR beta chains were confirmed in vitro to be specific for cytomegalovirus antigens. In a later analysis, TCR association rates were found to vary across HLA loci, with the most associated TCRs seen for DRB1 alleles and the fewest for HLA-C alleles. The study gave a list of under 200 TCR beta chains associated with cytomegalovirus. Most TCR sequences were observed very rarely across donors, whereas some public TCRs were present in many individuals. The earlier analysis of about 600 of the donors excluded some 16 rarely observed V segments, including chromosome 9 orphons, because counts were too low. Only TCR beta chains were sequenced in this cohort, and the absence of alpha or paired-chain data limited detectable features. According to a later analysis, parvovirus B19, influenza, CMV and Epstein-Barr virus appeared linked to several top co-occurrence clusters. Correlated functional status among segregating V segments might reflect linkage disequilibrium, but an unknown experimental factor could not be ruled out. In a later analysis, HLA-associated TCR beta chains were found to be more clonally expanded and to have lower generation probabilities than equally common non-associated chains. The presence/absence analyses assumed that sequencing depth was roughly uniform across donors, and that assumption may not be true. According to a later genetic analysis, donors in an Asian-associated ancestry cluster had fewer N-insertions in productive TCRs than the approximately 710-donor mean. An association between a missense DCLRE1C variant and V-gene and J-gene trimming of TCR beta chains was found in a later genetic analysis and replicated in an independent cohort. When HLA alleles, especially DR and DQ, strongly co-occurred, TCR associations were difficult to assign to individual alleles. An earlier analysis of approximately 570 of the donors showed that most TCR beta V segments appeared in productive rearrangements either about 90% or about 30% of the time, which broadly matched IMGT annotations. HLA typing was unavailable for some donors at each locus, so association tests used only the typed subset.

Libraries were made using the immunoSEQ multiplex PCR assay. The multiplex PCR relied on a mix of 60 forward primers for TCR Vbeta segments and 13 reverse primers for TCR Jbeta segments. A multiplex PCR assay on genomic DNA amplified the CDR3 region of rearranged TCR beta genes. The amplified TCR beta libraries were sequenced on the Illumina HiSeq System as 87-base-pair reads. As for how the authors treated the data: In a later analysis, tens of millions of unique TCR beta chains were counted across the 500 to 850 repertoires, and approximately 11 million of these chains were shared by at least two donors. A nearest-neighbor algorithm error-corrected the raw reads and collapsed the reads into unique sequences, merging closely related sequences to remove PCR and sequencing errors. To assign V, D and J gene segments, CDR3 sequences were aligned to IMGT reference sequences. For a sequence to be retained, a match of at least six nucleotides to both a V gene segment and a J gene segment was required. Rearrangements were called productive when the CDR3 lacked stop codons and stayed in frame with V and J; all others were non-productive. CDR3 was defined according to IMGT convention as the region running from the second conserved V-encoded cysteine to the conserved J-encoded phenylalanine. Sequences without an unambiguous match to a single V gene segment were excluded from the earlier analysis of about 600 of the donors. An earlier analysis of a few hundred of the donors classified V segments as functional when productive rearrangements were above 56.7% and as segregating when the standard deviation between donors was above 5%. A statistical classification framework was developed to diagnose cytomegalovirus status using the catalog of TCR beta chain sequences. In a later analysis, V and J genes were assigned by comparing TCR nucleotide sequences against IMGT/GENE-DB human TR gene sequences. The TCRdist pipeline was used in a later analysis to assign CDR3 sequences and most-parsimonious VDJ recombination scenarios. In a later analysis, every TCR beta chain was defined by the combination of its CDR3 amino acid sequence and its V-gene family, and reads without a unique V-gene family were dropped. In a later analysis, 500 to 650 highly shared, low-generation-probability nucleotide sequences were removed to address suspected cross-contamination and a sequencing artifact. In a later analysis, a clonal expansion index was calculated for each public chain from normalized within-repertoire ranks of inferred template counts. In a later analysis, generation probabilities were computed with a VDJ recombination model fitted to out-of-frame rearrangements, and the resulting probabilities were checked against IGoR. In a later analysis, TCR-TCR, TCR-HLA and TCR-CMV co-occurrence was scored with hypergeometric tests, and a repertoire-size bias correction was applied to TCR pairs. To estimate false discovery rates, a later analysis permuted the HLA or CMV assignments 20 times. In a later analysis, co-occurring TCRs were grouped using DBSCAN, and TCRdist sequence similarity was added for clustering within HLA-allele-positive subsets. Co-occurrence clustering excluded repertoires with fewer than 30,000 or more than 120,000 public chains, plus five with anomalous nucleotide sharing. TCRdb re-hosts the immuneACCESS table, in-frame sequences only. Its copies lack some clones; in the studies checked, an unresolved V gene accounts for under half of them, and the cause for the rest is not known. V and J calls and clone size follow that table, whereas D and trimming were derived from the DNA. In this sample the table shows more than 150,000 clones, around 84% of which occur a single time. 0.95% to 1.5% of the sample lies in the top ten.

The cohort comprised 550 to 700 healthy bone marrow donors. Cohort members were all nominally healthy when sampled, although unrecorded immune exposures were likely present. The donor tested CMV seropositive, placing the donor among the roughly 300 seropositive members of the cohort. Each donor provided a peripheral blood sample, and peripheral blood mononuclear cells were used for TCR beta sequencing. Genomic DNA was extracted from the blood cell samples with the Qiagen DNeasy Blood Extraction Kit. Measured from the cysteine to the phenylalanine, the CDR3 is 15 residues long. Left in the record is the CDR3 DNA by itself, 45 bases read in frame from the first base. The junction shows trimming of 5 bases on V and 6 bases on J, and the gene matches do not reach 11 bases of it. CDR1 and CDR2 (ENHRY, SYGVKD) derive from the germline V gene.

This TCR derives from a girl aged 2-10 years in good health and CMV-seropositive. Recombination connected TRBV10-3 to TRBJ1-1; the junction holds 8 bases that match TRBD1. Sequencing was carried out using PBMCs. CDR3 reads: CAISPADRGNSEAFF. The base sequence is TGTGCCATCAGTCCAGCTGACAGGGGAAATTCTGAAGCTTTCTTT.